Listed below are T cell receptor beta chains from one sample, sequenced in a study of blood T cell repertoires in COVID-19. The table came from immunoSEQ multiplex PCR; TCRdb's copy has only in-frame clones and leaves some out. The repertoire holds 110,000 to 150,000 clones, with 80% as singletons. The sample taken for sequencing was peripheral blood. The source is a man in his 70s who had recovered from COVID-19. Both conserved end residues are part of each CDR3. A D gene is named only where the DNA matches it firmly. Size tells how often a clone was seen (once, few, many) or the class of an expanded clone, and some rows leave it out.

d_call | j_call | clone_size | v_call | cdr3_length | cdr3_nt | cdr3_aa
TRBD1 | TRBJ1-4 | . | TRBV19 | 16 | TGTGCCAGTAGTATCCGTACGGGACAGCATAATGAAAAACTGTTTTTT | CASSIRTGQHNEKLFF
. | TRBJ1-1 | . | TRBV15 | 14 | TGTGCCACCAGCAGAGAGACAGCAAACACTGAAGCTTTCTTT | CATSRETANTEAFF
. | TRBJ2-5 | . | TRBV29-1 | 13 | TGCAGCGTTGAGGTTGCGGGGGCGGAGACCCAGTACTTC | CSVEVAGAETQYF
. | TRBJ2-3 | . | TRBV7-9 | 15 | TGTGCCAGCAGCTCCCGAGAGCCCCGTCCAGATACGCAGTATTTT | CASSSREPRPDTQYF
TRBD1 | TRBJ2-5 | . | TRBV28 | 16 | TGTGCCAGCAGTTTACGACAGGGGGCGCACCAAGAGACCCAGTACTTC | CASSLRQGAHQETQYF
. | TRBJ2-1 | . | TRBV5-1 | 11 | TGCGCCAGCAGCTCATACAATGAGCAGTTCTTC | CASSSYNEQFF
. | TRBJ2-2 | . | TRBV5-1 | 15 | TGCGCCAGCAGCCGCGGGACAGCCCACACCGGGGAGCTGTTTTTT | CASSRGTAHTGELFF
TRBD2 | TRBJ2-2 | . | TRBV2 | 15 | TGTGCCAGCAGCAGGGAGGGCTTGAACACCGGGGAGCTGTTTTTT | CASSREGLNTGELFF
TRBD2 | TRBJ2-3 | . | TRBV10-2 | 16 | TGCGCCAGCAGTTCCGGGACTAGCCACGCTCGAGATACGCAGTATTTT | CASSSGTSHARDTQYF
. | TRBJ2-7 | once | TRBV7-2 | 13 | TGTGCCAGCAGCTTAGGTCCCGCGAACGAGCAGTACTTC | CASSLGPANEQYF
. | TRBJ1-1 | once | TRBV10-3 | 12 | TGTGCCATCAGAGAAGCGAACACTGAAGCTTTCTTT | CAIREANTEAFF
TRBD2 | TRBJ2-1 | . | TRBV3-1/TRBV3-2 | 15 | TGTGCCAGCAGCCGTGGACTAGAAGGCTACAATGAGCAGTTCTTC | CASSRGLEGYNEQFF
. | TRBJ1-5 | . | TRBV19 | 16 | TGTGCCAGTAATCGAGAACAACAGGGCTCGGATCAGCCCCAGCATTTT | CASNREQQGSDQPQHF
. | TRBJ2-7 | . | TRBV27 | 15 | TGTGCCAGCAGTTTAGGTCGTCAGGGCCCCTACGAGCAGTACTTC | CASSLGRQGPYEQYF
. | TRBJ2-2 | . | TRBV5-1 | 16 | TGCGCCAGCAGCCTGGAGGGGGTTTCGAACACCGGGGAGCTGTTTTTT | CASSLEGVSNTGELFF
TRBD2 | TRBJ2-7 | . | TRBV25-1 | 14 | TGTGCCAGCAGTGTGGGACTAGCAGCTTACGAGCAGTACTTC | CASSVGLAAYEQYF
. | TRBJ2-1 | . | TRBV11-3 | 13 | TGTGCCAGCAGCTTGGACAGCGACAATGAGCAGTTCTTC | CASSLDSDNEQFF
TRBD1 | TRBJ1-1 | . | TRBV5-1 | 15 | TGCGCCAGCAGCGGGGACGGGACAGCCGTTACTGAAGCTTTCTTT | CASSGDGTAVTEAFF
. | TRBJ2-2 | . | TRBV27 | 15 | TGTGCCAGCCAAAAATGGGACACCAATACCGGGGAGCTGTTTTTT | CASQKWDTNTGELFF
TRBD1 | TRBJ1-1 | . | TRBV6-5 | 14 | TGTGCCAGCAGACTGACAGGGTTGTCCACTGAAGCTTTCTTT | CASRLTGLSTEAFF
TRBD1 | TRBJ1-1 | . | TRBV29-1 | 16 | TGCAGCGTTGAAAAGGGGGCAGGAGTCCTGAACACTGAAGCTTTCTTT | CSVEKGAGVLNTEAFF
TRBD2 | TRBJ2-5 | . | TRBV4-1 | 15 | TGCGCCAGCAGCCACGGCGGGAGGGAGGTAGAGACCCAGTACTTC | CASSHGGREVETQYF
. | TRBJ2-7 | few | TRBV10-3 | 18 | TGTGCCATCAGTGAGTCGATCGCTTTGAACAGGGATACCTACGAGCAGTACTTC | CAISESIALNRDTYEQYF
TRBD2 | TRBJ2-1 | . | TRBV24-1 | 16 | TGTGCCACCAGTGACAGTAGCGGGAGATCTGTTAATGAGCAGTTCTTC | CATSDSSGRSVNEQFF
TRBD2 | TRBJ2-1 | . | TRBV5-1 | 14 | TGCGCCAGCAGCCCCCAGACTAGCGGCAATGAGCAGTTCTTC | CASSPQTSGNEQFF
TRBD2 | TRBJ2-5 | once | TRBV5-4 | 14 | TGTGCCAGCAGCTTAGCGGGAGGGCAAGAGACCCAGTACTTC | CASSLAGGQETQYF
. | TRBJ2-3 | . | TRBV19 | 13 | TGTGCCAGTAGTATAACGACAGGAGATACGCAGTATTTT | CASSITTGDTQYF
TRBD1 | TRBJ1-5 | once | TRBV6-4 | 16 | TGTGCCAGCAGTGACGGATGGGGGACAGCCAATCAGCCCCAGCATTTT | CASSDGWGTANQPQHF
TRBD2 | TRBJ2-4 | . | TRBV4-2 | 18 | TGTGCCAGCAGTCGGGCGGGAGGCGCCCGGGGTTTGGGAAACATTCAGTACTTC | CASSRAGGARGLGNIQYF
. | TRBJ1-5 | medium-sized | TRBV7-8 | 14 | TGTGCCAGCAGCCAAGGACTGAACAATCAGCCCCAGCATTTT | CASSQGLNNQPQHF
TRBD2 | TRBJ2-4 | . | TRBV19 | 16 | TGTGCCAGTAGTGGACTAGCGGAATTAGCCAAAAACATTCAGTACTTC | CASSGLAELAKNIQYF